The 6 T cell receptor beta chains reported below all come from one sample, sequenced in a study of OX40 agonist ivuxolimab in advanced cancers. The library was obtained by the immunoSEQ multiplex PCR assay. In TCRdb, the immuneACCESS table is reduced to in-frame sequences with V and J assigned. These tables do not hold every clone; where another copy was compared, an unresolved V gene accounts for under half, and the others remain unexplained. The sample table lists 75,000 to 90,000 clones, about 83% of them with a count of one. The ten largest clones take up around 1.5% of the sample. This specimen was CD4+ or CD8+ T cells sorted from blood, taken in a trial of the OX40 agonist ivuxolimab. The receptors come from an adult with an advanced solid tumor such as melanoma, head and neck, liver or kidney cancer.

This chain uses TRBV11-2 with TRBJ2-5; D is unclear. The CDR3 length is 13 residues. The ends were cut back, 2 bases at V and 0 bases at J, with 4 bases in the middle. CDR1 is SGHAT, CDR2 FQNNGV, per germline. The CDR3 nucleotides read TGTGCCAGCAGCTTAAGTAACCAAGAGACCCAGTACTTC. It codes for CASSLSNQETQYF.

This chain connects TRBV18 to TRBJ2-7, with TRBD1 matching 11 bases. From germline, CDR1 is KGHSH and CDR2 LQKENI. This CDR3 region has 15 residues. With 3 bases clipped from V and 2 bases from J, the junction kept 3 bases outside the gene matches. CDR3 sequence: CASSPGTGGTYEQYF. The CDR3 coding sequence is TGTGCCAGCTCACCGGGGACAGGGGGAACCTACGAGCAGTACTTC. Filled out from reference TRBV18 and TRBJ2-7, the complete variable domain reads NAGVMQNPRHLVRRRGQEARLRCSPMKGHSHVYWYRQLPEEGLKFMVYLQKENIIDESGMPKERFSAEFPKEGPSILRIQQVVRGDSAAYFCASSPGTGGTYEQYFGPGTRLTVT.

This rearrangement joins TRBV21-1 to TRBJ2-3; the table's D call, TRBD2, was not checked against the DNA. TRBV21-1 is annotated as a pseudogene. The CDR3 totals 21 residues. This CDR3 is CASSRSGLAGGTGLLTDTQYF. CDR3 in DNA: TGTGCCAGCAGCAGATCGGGTCTAGCGGGAGGAACCGGGCTCCTCACAGATACGCAGTATTTT.

This rearrangement joins TRBV6-5 to TRBJ1-5; TRBD1 matches 8 bases. The CDR3 runs to 14 residues. With 6 bases clipped from V and 2 bases from J, the junction kept 3 bases outside the gene matches. Germline loops: CDR1 MNHEY, CDR2 SVGAGI. In DNA, the CDR3 is TGTGCCAGCAGCGTGACAGGGGGCAATCAGCCCCAGCATTTT. Amino acids: CASSVTGGNQPQHF.

The chain carries TRBV6-6 and TRBJ2-7; D gene unclear. From germline, CDR1 is MNHNY and CDR2 SVGAGI (reference sequence). Between the trimmed V and J ends, which lost 8 bases and 2 bases, there was a span of 10 bases. CDR3 length: 12 residues. The CDR3: CASGGDPYEQYF. In DNA, the CDR3 is TGTGCCAGCGGTGGCGATCCCTACGAGCAGTACTTC.

V and J are TRBV11-1 and TRBJ2-2; the match to TRBD1 covers 10 bases. The CDR3 has 16 amino acids. Germline loops: CDR1 SGHAT, CDR2 FQDESV (reference sequence). Trimming took 4 bases from V and 0 from J; bases not matched to a gene: 2. The CDR3 here is CASSWGTGANTGELFF. The DNA of the CDR3 is TGTGCCAGCAGCTGGGGGACAGGGGCGAACACCGGGGAGCTGTTTTTT.